The clone carrying this TCR beta chain has a single count. The data are from a study of T cell changes during pregnancy in multiple sclerosis. CDR3 length: 12 amino acids. Trimming pared 6 bases from V and 4 bases from J, leaving 10 bases between. Per germline, CDR1 MNHNY and CDR2 SVGAGI (reference sequence). Profiled with immunoSEQ multiplex PCR; TCRdb holds only in-frame clones, not every one. The data hold under 55,000 clones, with approximately 95% observed a single time. This sequence originates from a female donor with multiple sclerosis, enrolled in a pregnancy study. This chain links TRBV6-6 with TRBJ2-7, with D perhaps matching TRBD1 (6 bases). The sample consisted of CD4+ T cells from peripheral blood mononuclear cells, taken in the third trimester of pregnancy. The CDR3 spells CASRDDRYEQYF. The CDR3 coding sequence is TGTGCCAGCAGGGATGACAGGTACGAGCAGTACTTC.